This TCR beta chain was sequenced during a study of blood T cell repertoires in COVID-19. Method: immunoSEQ multiplex PCR; TCRdb's copy keeps in-frame clones and lacks some. The sample lists 180,000 or so clones, about 80% seen once, with over 2.5% in the top ten. With 0 bases removed from V and 13 bases from J, the gap between germline ends came to 17 bases. The germline gives CDR1 SGDLS, CDR2 YYNGEE. The CDR3 totals 14 residues. Input material: peripheral blood. This receptor was identified in a human donor with acute or convalescent COVID-19. The donor label of this sample is uncertain. This chain joins TRBV9 and TRBJ2-1; tentative D call: TRBD1 (7 bases). CDR3 nucleotides: TGTGCCAGCAGCGTAGCTAGGAGGGACAGCATCCAGTTCTTC. Amino acids: CASSVARRDSIQFF.